This TCR beta chain derives from a study of cytomegalovirus exposure and HLA in healthy donors. Background on the study: Membership in the Caucasian-associated ancestry cluster was found for about 84% of nearly 400 genotyped donors.

In the PCR, 60 Vbeta and 13 Jbeta primers were used. TCRdb keeps only in-frame clones here, not all; method: immunoSEQ multiplex PCR. Found here are fewer than 200,000 clones, around 80% of them singletons; the top ten hold 4.5%. This clone was counted between two and nine times. The CDR3 contains 14 residues. With V trimmed by 5 bases and J by 3 bases, 7 bases remained unmatched. Germline V gene data show CDR1 as SQVTM and CDR2 as ANQGSEA. Specimen: PBMCs. The chain carries TRBV29-1 and TRBJ2-3, with 8 bases that match TRBD1. The sequence was collected from a woman between 50 and 59 years old in good health and CMV-seropositive. CDR3 nucleotides: TGCAGCGTTCTGGACAGGGTGGGGACAGATACGCAGTATTTT. It specifies CSVLDRVGTDTQYF.